The clone carrying this TCR beta chain was seen a single time. Its cognate antigen is unknown. Germline and junction disagree at one end, which may indicate a read error. The sample's time point: blood 2 weeks post-SBRT. The treatment is: 15 Gy SBRT to primary tumor, nephrectomy 4 weeks later. This renal cell carcinoma was of the clear cell type. This sample stems from a study of radiation and T cells in renal cell carcinoma. Overall study findings and caveats: From baseline, blood top tumor clonotypes peaked at 2 weeks post-radiation.

Profiled with immunoSEQ multiplex PCR; TCRdb holds only in-frame clones, not every one. The profile covers 100,000 to 150,000 clones, with around 82% appearing a single time and approximately 6.3% taken by the ten largest. The CDR3 extends over 17 amino acids. Germline CDR1 and CDR2: LNHDA and SQIVND (reference sequence). The chain joins TRBV19 to TRBJ1-3; D possibly corresponds to TRBD1 (6 bases). The receptor comes from a man aged 45-65 years with renal cell carcinoma. Sequenced material: blood, taken from a patient whose treatment included radiotherapy and nephrectomy. The CDR3 nucleotides read TGTGCCAGTAGTACCGGGACATTCAGCCCCTCTCGAAACACCATATATTTT. It specifies CASSTGTFSPSRNTIYF.